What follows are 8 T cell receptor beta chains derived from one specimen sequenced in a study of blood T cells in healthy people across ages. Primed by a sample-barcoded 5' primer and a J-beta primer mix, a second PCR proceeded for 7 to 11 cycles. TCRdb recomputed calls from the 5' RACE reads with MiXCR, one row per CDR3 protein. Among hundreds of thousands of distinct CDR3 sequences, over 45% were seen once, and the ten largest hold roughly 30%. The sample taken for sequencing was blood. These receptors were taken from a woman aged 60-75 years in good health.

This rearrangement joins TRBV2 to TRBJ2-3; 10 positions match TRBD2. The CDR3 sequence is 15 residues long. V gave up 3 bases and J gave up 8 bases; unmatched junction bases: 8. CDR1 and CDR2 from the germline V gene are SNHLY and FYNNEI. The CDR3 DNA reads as TGTGCCAGCAGTGATCCTAGCGGGAGCCAGTTTACGCAGTATTTT. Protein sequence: CASSDPSGSQFTQYF.

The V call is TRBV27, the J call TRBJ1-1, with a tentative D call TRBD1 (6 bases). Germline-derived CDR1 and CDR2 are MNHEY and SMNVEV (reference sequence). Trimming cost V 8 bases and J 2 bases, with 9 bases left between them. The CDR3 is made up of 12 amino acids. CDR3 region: CASRTVNTEAFF. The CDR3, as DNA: TGTGCCAGCCGGACAGTAAACACTGAAGCTTTCTTT.

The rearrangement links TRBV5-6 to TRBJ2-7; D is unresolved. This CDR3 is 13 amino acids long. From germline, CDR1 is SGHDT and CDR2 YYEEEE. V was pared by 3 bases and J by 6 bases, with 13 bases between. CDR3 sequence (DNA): TGTGCCAGCAGCTCCGCCAGGTATTGCGAGCAGTACTTC. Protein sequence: CASSSARYCEQYF.

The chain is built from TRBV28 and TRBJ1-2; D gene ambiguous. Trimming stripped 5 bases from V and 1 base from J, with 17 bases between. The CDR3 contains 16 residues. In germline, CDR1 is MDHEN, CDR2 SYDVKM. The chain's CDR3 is CASSIGTAIFNYGYTF. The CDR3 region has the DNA TGTGCCAGCAGTATCGGCACTGCCATTTTTAACTATGGCTACACCTTC.

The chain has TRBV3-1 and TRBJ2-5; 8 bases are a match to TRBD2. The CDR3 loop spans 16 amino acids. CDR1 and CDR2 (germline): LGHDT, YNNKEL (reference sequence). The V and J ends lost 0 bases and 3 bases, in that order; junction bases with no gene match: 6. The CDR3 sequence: CASSQDSELAEETQYF. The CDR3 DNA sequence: TGTGCCAGCAGCCAAGACTCAGAACTAGCGGAAGAGACCCAGTACTTC.

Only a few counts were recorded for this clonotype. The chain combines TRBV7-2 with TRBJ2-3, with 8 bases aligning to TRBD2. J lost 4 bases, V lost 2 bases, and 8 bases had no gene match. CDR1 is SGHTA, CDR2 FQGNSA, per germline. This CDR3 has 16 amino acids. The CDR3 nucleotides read TGTGCCAGCAGCTTAAACCCAGCGGGAGAAGCAGATACGCAGTATTTT. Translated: CASSLNPAGEADTQYF.

The chain's CDR3 is CASSSLRKETQYF. The DNA for the CDR3 is TGTGCCAGCTCATCATTGAGGAAGGAGACCCAGTACTTC. The chain is built from TRBV18 and TRBJ2-5; no clear D. The V gene's germline CDR1 is KGHSH and CDR2 LQKENI. V was cut by 5 bases and J by 5 bases, with 12 bases left in between. The CDR3 has 13 residues.

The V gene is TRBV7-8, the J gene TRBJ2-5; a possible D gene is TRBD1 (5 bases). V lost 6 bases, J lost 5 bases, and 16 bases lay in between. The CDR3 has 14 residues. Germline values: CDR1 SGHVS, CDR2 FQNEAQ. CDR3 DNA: TGTGCCAGCAGTCCGCGACCAGGGCTGGAGACCCAGTACTTC. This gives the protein CASSPRPGLETQYF.